This T cell receptor beta chain appears in the sequencing data of a study of breast tumors, draining lymph nodes, adjacent tissues. Study results and caveats: Tumor and nontumor repertoires were significantly more similar in luminal-like than in basal-like breast cancer. Tumor repertoires ranked between lymph nodes and nontumor tissue in diversity, with V and J gene preferences. Findings are consistent with lymph node origin and intratumoral expansion of most tumor T cells.

A remark on this clonotype: The antigen remains unidentified. The junction and the germline gene differ at one end; a read error may be behind it.

TCRdb fed the multiplex PCR reads into MiXCR, producing one record per CDR3 protein. The data show about 180,000 distinct CDR3 sequences, with about 30% seen just once and approximately 4.2% held by the top ten. The germline V gene has CDR1 MRHNA and CDR2 SNTAGT. CDR3 length: 16 amino acids. The lymph nodes were axillary draining lymph nodes from breast cancer patients. Sequencing was performed on axillary lymph node tissue. The TCR comes from a female donor with breast cancer. Some clones in this sample may be carry-over from other donors' samples. The chain combines TRBV6-4 with TRBJ1-2; tentatively, D is TRBD1 (5 bases). DNA for the CDR3: TGTGCCAGCAGCACGGGGTGGAACGGGGCCGGGTATGGCCACACCTTC. This gives the protein CASSTGWNGAGYGHTF.